The source of this TCR beta chain is a study of T cells in Graves' hyperthyroidism and ophthalmopathy. Notes on the study in general: Blood held most thyroid clonotypes expanded above 0.001 frequency.

At least ten counts were recorded for this clonotype. The antigen is unknown. Researchers amplified the TCR beta CDR3 regions from RNA transcripts. When the TCR CDR3 underwent first-round RT-PCR, the HTBI primer set was used. Each CDR3 protein is one row after TCRdb ran MiXCR on the multiplex PCR reads. Among under 300,000 distinct CDR3 sequences listed, 13% to 15% were seen once. V lost 1 base to trimming and J lost 1 base, with 17 bases between them. The CDR3 is 18 amino acids. Among the patients, aged 18 to 65, hyperthyroidism was newly diagnosed and had lasted under 2 months. Sequencing was performed on blood. This clonotype originated in a woman aged 40 to 55 with Graves' hyperthyroidism that later progressed to Graves' ophthalmopathy. The chain uses TRBV12-3 or TRBV12-4 and TRBJ2-1, with unresolved D. The CDR3 loop is CASSLVATSLHSYNEQFF. Written as DNA, the CDR3 is TGTGCCAGCAGTTTAGTGGCTACCAGCCTCCATTCCTACAATGAGCAGTTCTTC.